This entry concerns a single T cell receptor (beta chain). Libraries were prepared by immunoSEQ multiplex PCR; TCRdb keeps only in-frame clonotypes and omits some of them. In the table there are about 140,000 clones, approximately 92% of which are singletons. This specimen belongs to a study of T cell responses to AZD1222 COVID-19 vaccine. Germline V lookup: CDR1 MDHEN, CDR2 SYDVKM. The length of the CDR3 is 15 residues. V was clipped by 5 bases and J by 6 bases; unmatched bases: 9. The sequence derives from an adult in good health. The chain carries TRBV28 and TRBJ1-2; 10 bases agree with TRBD1. Sequencing was performed on peripheral blood, taken on day 0 of AZD1222 vaccination. The CDR3 loop is CASSPTRDRGNGYTF. In nucleotides, the CDR3 is TGTGCCAGCAGTCCTACCCGGGACAGGGGAAATGGCTACACCTTC.